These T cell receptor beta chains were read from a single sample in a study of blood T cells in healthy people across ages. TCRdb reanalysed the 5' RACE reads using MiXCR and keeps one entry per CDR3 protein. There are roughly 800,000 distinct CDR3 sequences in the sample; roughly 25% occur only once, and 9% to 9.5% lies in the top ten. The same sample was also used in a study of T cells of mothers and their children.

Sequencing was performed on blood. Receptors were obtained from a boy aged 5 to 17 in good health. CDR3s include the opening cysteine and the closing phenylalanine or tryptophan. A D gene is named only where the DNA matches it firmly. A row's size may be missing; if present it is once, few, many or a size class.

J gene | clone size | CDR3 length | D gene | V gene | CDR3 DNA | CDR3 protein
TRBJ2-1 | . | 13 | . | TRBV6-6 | TGTGCCAGCAGTTACGTGGGGTTCGGTGAGCAGTTCTTC | CASSYVGFGEQFF
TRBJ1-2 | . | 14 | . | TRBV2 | TGTGCCAGCAGTAGACAGAAAGCTAACTATGGCTACACCTTC | CASSRQKANYGYTF
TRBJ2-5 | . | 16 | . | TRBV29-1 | TGCAGCGTTGAAAGGTATCGGGACGTATCCTTAGAGACCCAGTACTTC | CSVERYRDVSLETQYF
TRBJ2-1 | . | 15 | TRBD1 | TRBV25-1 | TGTGCCAGCAGTGCGTCGTTTCAGGGGGTCAATGAGCAGTTCTTC | CASSASFQGVNEQFF
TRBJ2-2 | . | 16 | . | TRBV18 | TGTGCCAGCTCACCACTCAGGGGAGAATACACCGGGGAGCTGTTTTTT | CASSPLRGEYTGELFF
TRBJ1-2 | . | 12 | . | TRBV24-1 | TGTGCCACCAGTGAGGACGGCTATGGCTACACCTTC | CATSEDGYGYTF
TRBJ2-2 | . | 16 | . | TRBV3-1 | TGTGCCAGCAGCGAATGGGACTCGGGACCAAGCGGGGAGCTGTTTTTT | CASSEWDSGPSGELFF
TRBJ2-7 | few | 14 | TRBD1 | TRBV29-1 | TGCAGCGTTGAAGGGACAGGAGTAGCCTACGAGCAGTACTTC | CSVEGTGVAYEQYF
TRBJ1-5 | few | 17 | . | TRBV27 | TGTGCCAGCAGTTTATCGGTGGGGGCGCCCAGCAATCAGCCCCAGCATTTT | CASSLSVGAPSNQPQHF
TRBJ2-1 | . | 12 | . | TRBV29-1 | TGCAGCGTCGGGCAATCTGACAATGAGCAGTTCTTC | CSVGQSDNEQFF
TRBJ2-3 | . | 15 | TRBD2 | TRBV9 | TGTGCCAGCAACATAGCGGGGGCCCTCACAGATACGCAGTATTTT | CASNIAGALTDTQYF
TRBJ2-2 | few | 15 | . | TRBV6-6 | TGTGCCAGCAGTTACTCGAGGCCAACCGTCGGGGAGCTGTTTTTT | CASSYSRPTVGELFF
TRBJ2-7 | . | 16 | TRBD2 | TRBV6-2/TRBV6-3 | TGTGCCAGCAGTTACTCGGCGGGAGGCCCGTCCTACGAGCAGTACTTC | CASSYSAGGPSYEQYF
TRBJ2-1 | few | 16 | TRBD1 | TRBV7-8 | TGTGCCAGCAGCTTAGCGGAGGACAGGGCCAACAATGAGCAGTTCTTC | CASSLAEDRANNEQFF
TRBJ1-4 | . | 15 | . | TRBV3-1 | TGTGCCAGCAGCCCGAGAGACAGCCCTAATGAAAAACTGTTTTTT | CASSPRDSPNEKLFF
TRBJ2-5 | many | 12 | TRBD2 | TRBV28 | TGTGCCAGCCGGTCTCAGGGACTAGCGGAGTCCTTC | CASRSQGLAESF
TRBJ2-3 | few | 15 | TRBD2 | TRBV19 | TGTGCCAGTAGTATGCTAGCGGGGGCTACAGATACGCAGTATTTT | CASSMLAGATDTQYF